The rows below give T cell receptor beta chains drawn from one sample of a study of T-cell memory formation after mild COVID-19. TCRdb fed the 5' RACE reads into MiXCR, producing one record per CDR3 protein. The data hold about 350,000 distinct CDR3 sequences, with roughly 14% observed a single time. The sequenced sample consisted of PBMCs or a T cell subset sorted from them (not recorded which). The receptors come from a man aged 18 to 29 who had mild COVID-19 (a few samples of this study predate the infection). Cell type and time point are not known. CDR3s include the opening cysteine and the closing phenylalanine or tryptophan. Clone size, where shown, is once, few, many, or a class for clones that have expanded.

>TRBV5-1|few
CASSSREVQFF
>TRBV7-9|NA
CASSLRAFTGELFF
>TRBV7-9|NA
CASSPTGGVHNEQFF
>TRBV12-3/TRBV12-4|many
CASTSLAGAYNEQFF
>TRBV2|few
CASRGLLGAQYF
>TRBV7-9|many
CASSFPLSATEAFF
>TRBV7-9|many
CASIKILGVGRGFPEAFF
>TRBV18|NA
CASSPQGSGGSYEQYF
>TRBV20-1|few
CSARLRGNTGELFF
>TRBV4-3|few
CASSTQKGAGYGYTF
>TRBV7-2|NA
CASSPLLAGGGSYF
>TRBV24-1|few
CATMVGRNTGELFF
>TRBV5-1|medium-sized
CASSLTSTDTQYF
>TRBV6-6|few
CASSYRGNVYGYTF
>TRBV20-1|few
CSATSSGELFVHNEQFF
>TRBV3-1|few
CASSQADEQFF
>TRBV7-9|few
CASSPDRASSYNEQFF
>TRBV3-1|NA
CASSQESQPQHF
>TRBV6-1|few
CASSEAGGSPLHF
>TRBV7-2|NA
CASSLVAGKADTQYF
>TRBV12-3/TRBV12-4|NA
CASSLGGVGYEQYF
>TRBV3-1|few
CASSQETGSYNEQFF
>TRBV5-1|few
CASSRTSGGSSYNEQFF
>TRBV9|NA
CASSVEYGTEQYF
>TRBV7-3|NA
CASSLNRNTEAFF
>TRBV10-2|NA
CASKGPDNSPLHF
>TRBV7-9|NA
CASSLPTSSRSYNEQFF
>TRBV18|many
CASSGTVYNEQFF
>TRBV7-9|many
CASSPSLAGDGITDTQYF